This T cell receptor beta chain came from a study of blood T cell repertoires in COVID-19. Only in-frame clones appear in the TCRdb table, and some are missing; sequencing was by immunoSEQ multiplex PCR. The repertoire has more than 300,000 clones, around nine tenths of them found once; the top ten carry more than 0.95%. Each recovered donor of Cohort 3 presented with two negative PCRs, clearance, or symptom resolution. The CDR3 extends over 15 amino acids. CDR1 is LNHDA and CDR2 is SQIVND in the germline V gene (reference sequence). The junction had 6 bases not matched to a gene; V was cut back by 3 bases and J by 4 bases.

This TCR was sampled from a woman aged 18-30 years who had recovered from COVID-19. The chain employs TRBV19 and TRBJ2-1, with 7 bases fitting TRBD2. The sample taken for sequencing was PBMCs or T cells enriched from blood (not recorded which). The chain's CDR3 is CASSIRAGVYNEQFF. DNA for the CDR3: TGTGCCAGTAGTATCCGGGCGGGGGTTTACAATGAGCAGTTCTTC. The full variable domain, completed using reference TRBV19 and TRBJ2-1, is DGGITQSPKYLFRKEGQNVTLSCEQNLNHDAMYWYRQDPGQGLRLIYYSQIVNDFQKGDIAEGYSVSREKKESFPLTVTSAQKNPTAFYLCASSIRAGVYNEQFFGPGTRLTVL.